What follows are 5 T cell receptor beta chains derived from one specimen sequenced in a study of memory CD4+ T cells and cytomegalovirus serostatus. Measured with immunoSEQ multiplex PCR; TCRdb has only the in-frame clones, and not every one. The sample has about 44,000 clones, approximately 82% seen once. The sort gate was single viable CD3+CD4+CD8-CD45RO+ cells for memory CD4+ T cells. Specimen: memory CD4+ T cells from blood. Receptors originate from an adult in good health and CMV-seronegative.

V gene TRBV5-1 combines with J gene TRBJ1-1; no firm D call. CDR1 is SGHRS and CDR2 is YFSETQ in the germline V gene. V lost 7 bases, J lost 0 bases, and 4 bases lay in between. The CDR3 runs 11 residues. CDR3 sequence reads: CASRMNTEAFF. Written as DNA, the CDR3 is TGCGCCAGCCGTATGAACACTGAAGCTTTCTTT.

The CDR3 nucleotides are TGTGCCAGCACCACCCGGGAGACCCAGTACTTC. It encodes CASTTRETQYF. The rearrangement joins TRBV28 to TRBJ2-5; D unresolved. The CDR3 extends over 11 amino acids. Germline V gene data show CDR1 as MDHEN and CDR2 as SYDVKM. Trimming shortened V by 7 bases and J by 5 bases, and 8 bases separated the two germline ends.

This chain uses TRBV5-4 with TRBJ1-4; TRBD1 agrees at 11 bases. Unmatched junction bases numbered 6, after V lost 0 bases and J lost 5 bases. Per germline, CDR1 SGHNT and CDR2 YYREEE (reference sequence). This CDR3 contains 17 residues. The DNA of the CDR3 is TGTGCCAGCAGCTTGGATGGGACAGGGGGGAGAAATGAAAAACTGTTTTTT. This sequence encodes CASSLDGTGGRNEKLFF.

This clone came up a few times. Other DNA sequences from this sample encode an identical CDR3 as well. The rearrangement uses TRBV5-1 and TRBJ1-2; 12 bases map to TRBD1. V shed 0 bases, J shed 8 bases, and the junction held 5 bases outside the gene matches. Looked up from germline, CDR1 is SGHRS and CDR2 is YFSETQ. The CDR3 is 15 residues long. The DNA of the CDR3 is TGCGCCAGCAGCTTGGCCGGGACAGGGGGCGAAGGCTACACCTTC. Protein product: CASSLAGTGGEGYTF.

This rearrangement joins TRBV4-2 to TRBJ2-3, with D maybe TRBD2 (6 bases). Deletions cut 0 bases from V and 1 base from J, with 11 bases between. The germline gives CDR1 LGHNA, CDR2 YNFKEQ. The CDR3 has 16 residues. The CDR3 coding sequence is TGTGCCAGCAGCCAAGAATTGCGGGGAGGCACAGATACGCAGTATTTT. Protein: CASSQELRGGTDTQYF.